The clone carrying this T cell receptor (beta chain) was seen only once. The sample originates from a study of brain metastases from non-small cell lung cancer. The CDR3 is 16 amino acids. Germline V gene sequence: CDR1 SGHNT, CDR2 YYREEE (reference sequence). V dropped 4 bases and J dropped 0 bases, with 14 bases sitting between them. Method: immunoSEQ multiplex PCR; TCRdb's copy keeps in-frame clones and lacks some. The sample lists under 3,000 clones, 70% to 85% occurring once. Sequencing used primary lung tumor tissue. The V gene is TRBV5-4, the J gene TRBJ1-3; D call uncertain. The TCR was taken from a donor over 35 with non-small cell lung cancer. In DNA form, the CDR3 reads TGTGCCAGCAGCCCTGGCGGACGGGGCTCTGGAAACACCATATATTTT. The encoded protein is CASSPGGRGSGNTIYF.